This TCR beta chain was sequenced during a study of neurological immune-mediated disorders. With V trimmed by 5 bases and J by 2 bases, 6 bases remained unmatched. The CDR3 runs 17 residues. This clonotype was recorded at least ten times. TCRdb reprocessed the 5' RACE reads via MiXCR and lists one record per CDR3 protein. The sample holds approximately 43,000 distinct CDR3 sequences, 2.5% seen once. The TCR comes from a man in his thirties or forties with multiple sclerosis. The material sequenced was PBMCs. The chain combines TRBV12-3 or TRBV12-4 with TRBJ1-4; 12 bases line up with TRBD1. DNA of the CDR3: TGTGCCAGCAGTCCGGGACAGGGGGCGCCCACTAATGAAAAACTGTTTTTT. It specifies CASSPGQGAPTNEKLFF.